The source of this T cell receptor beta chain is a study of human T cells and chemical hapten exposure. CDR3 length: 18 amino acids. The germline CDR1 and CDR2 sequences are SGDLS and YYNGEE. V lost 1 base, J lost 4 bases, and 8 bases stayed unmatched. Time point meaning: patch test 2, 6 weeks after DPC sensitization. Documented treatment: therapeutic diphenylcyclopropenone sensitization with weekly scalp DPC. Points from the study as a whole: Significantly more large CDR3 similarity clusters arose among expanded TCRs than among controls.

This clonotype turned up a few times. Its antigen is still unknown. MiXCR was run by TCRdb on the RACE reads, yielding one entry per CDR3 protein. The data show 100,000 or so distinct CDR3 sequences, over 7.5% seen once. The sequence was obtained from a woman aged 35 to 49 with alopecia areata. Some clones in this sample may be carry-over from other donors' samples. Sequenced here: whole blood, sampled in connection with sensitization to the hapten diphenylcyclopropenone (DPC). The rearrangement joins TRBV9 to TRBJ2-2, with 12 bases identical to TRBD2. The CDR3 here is CASSVRVTSGSGTGELFF. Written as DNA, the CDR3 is TGTGCCAGCAGCGTAAGGGTGACTAGCGGGAGCGGCACCGGGGAGCTGTTTTTT.